This TCR beta chain derives from a study of molecular identifiers for immune sequencing clone quantification (dated by TCRdb to the late 2010s). Describing the broader study: In a replicate experiment, RNA from roughly 18,000 or 92,000 naive CD8 T cells was split into five aliquots, four of which were sequenced. The study was a methods study using CD8 T cells to benchmark molecular-identifier clustering-based TCR repertoire sequencing (MIDCIRS) and TCR RNA copy counting.

Study-wide conclusions, independent of this receptor: Clones above 20 RNA copies held over 99% of molecules in CMV-specific effector cells but under 1% in naive cells. When barcode sub-clustering was left out, chimeric consensus sequences inflated TCR diversity, with chimeras reaching as high as 47%. The naive libraries included spiked-in Jurkat TCR RNA (around 9 copies' worth), and this RNA is not part of the donor repertoire. A single cell's worth of spiked-in Jurkat TCR RNA was reported detectable even among 750,000 to 1,000,000 naive CD8 T cells. Identical TCR molecules sharing a barcode could cause highly expanded clone sizes to be underestimated. About three recovered TCR RNA copies per cell were obtained by modeling, versus around 10 by digital PCR, implying a capture efficiency of about 30%.

Counted from cysteine to phenylalanine, this CDR3 has 18 amino acids. Only the CDR3 portion is preserved as DNA: 54 bases, with reading frame beginning at the first base. The germline V end is reduced by 1 base and the J end by 6 bases; junction bases left unmatched: 20. For CDR1 and CDR2, the germline V gene (reference sequence) lists DFQATT and SNEGSKA. Libraries of naive CD8 T cells were built from anywhere between about 18,000 and 1,000,000 sorted cells, with 10%, 30% or 50% of the purified RNA used. On a BD FACSAria II, naive CD8 T cells were FACS-sorted as CD8+CD4-CCR7+CD45RA+ and collected into RLT Plus buffer. Detection sensitivity was tested by spiking Jurkat RNA equal to fewer than twelve TCR copies' worth into samples containing 20,000-1,000,000 naive CD8 T cells. CD8 T cells were enriched using RosetteSep CD8+ T Cell Enrichment Cocktail and Ficoll-Paque, and the enriched cells then underwent ACK red cell lysis.

In its sample, this clonotype was seen a few times. Its antigen is still unknown. No much larger clone is present one base from it, and per-base qualities are unavailable. The library was built by means of PCR. Sequencing relied on a NextSeq 500. Bulk TCR libraries were generated as previously described, with the TCR primers listed in Table S5 used. The Qiagen AllPrep DNA/RNA kit was used to purify total RNA. Before analysis, reads from multiple sequencing runs of one library were combined. The published analysis was carried out like this. Reads were retained only if an exact TCR constant sequence was present, and the retained reads were trimmed to 150 nt and grouped according to their 12-nt molecular barcodes. Reads within each barcode group were sub-clustered using a 15% Levenshtein threshold, and quality-weighted consensus sequences were constructed for each RNA molecule. Non-functional sequences were removed, as were lower-count sequences one edit away from another. Barcode sub-clusters with fewer than 20% of the maximum read count were removed, based on fitting two negative binomial distributions. TCRdb itself trimmed the public reads at Q25 with fastp, ran MiXCR and retained productive beta chains. CDR3 protein duplicates are merged, each entry listing the most common genes and DNA. Clone size and V and J calls follow TCRdb, not the original study. The sample table records approximately 320,000 distinct CDR3 sequences; roughly 24% of these occur just once. Of the sample, 0.74% falls within the top ten clones.

Sequenced: naive CD8+ T cells from blood, with Jurkat cell RNA spiked in. The label giving this sample's cell subset or site can be read as: FACS-sorted CD8+CD4-CCR7+CD45RA+ naive T cells. The chain is assembled from TRBV20-1 and TRBJ2-7; 8 bases in the middle match TRBD2. The receptor's source is a human donor in good health. Some libraries in this study had Jurkat cell RNA spiked in. Here the CDR3 is given as CSARGSGGGQQGPREQYF. The DNA sequence is TGCAGTGCTAGAGGGAGCGGGGGTGGACAACAGGGTCCCCGCGAGCAGTACTTC.